The sequence of this T cell receptor beta chain was determined in a study of blood T cell repertoires in COVID-19. Across the study: Sources were T cells, B-cell-depleted T cells, or PBMCs; the material itself was cDNA or gDNA.

Germline-derived CDR1 and CDR2 are KGHSH and LQKENI. The CDR3 length is 14 residues. Details on this clone: One end of the junction fails to match germline, which may point to a read error.

Only in-frame clones appear in the TCRdb table, and some are missing; sequencing was by immunoSEQ multiplex PCR. Counted here are about 180,000 clones, 75% to 90% occurring once; the ten biggest clones make up about 6.7%. The receptor's source is a woman in her 40s with COVID-19, enrolled during active disease. Input material: peripheral blood. The V gene is TRBV18, the J gene TRBJ1-6, with a tentative D call TRBD1 (5 bases). Here the CDR3 DNA reads TGTGCCAGCTCGCCACAGGAGATTAATTCACCCCTCCACTTT. This encodes CASSPQEINSPLHF.